This TCR delta chain was captured by sequencing in a study of Vδ1+ human thymocytes. General study points: TRG sequences recurred across donors, whereas TRD sequences stayed essentially private. Highly polyclonal TRG and TRD repertoires with Gaussian CDR3 length distributions appeared in thymus.

V shed 4 bases, J shed 0 bases, and the junction held 17 bases outside the gene matches. The germline V gene encodes CDR1 TSWWSYY and CDR2 QGS. This CDR3 is built from 19 residues. Sequences come from RNA converted to cDNA by reverse transcription. Pooled V-gene forward primers with one constant-region reverse primer generated the CDR3 amplicons by multiplex PCR. TCRdb applied CATT to the multiplex PCR reads for clone calling. The sample has 80,000 or so delta-chain clones; 30% to 45% are singletons. This clone was observed a handful of times. What it binds is not known. This chain links TRDV1 with TRDJ1; 7 bases are shared with TRDD3. Sequencing was performed on Vdelta1+ gamma-delta thymocytes from the thymus. Indicated subset: FACS-sorted CD3+ TCRalphabeta- TCRVdelta1+ TCRVdelta2- thymocytes. This sequence originates from a boy less than two years old who had congenital heart surgery. The DNA of the CDR3 is TGTGCTCTTGGGGGTTCCCTCTGGGGGGATCCAAAGTACACCGATAAACTCATCTTT. Translated: CALGGSLWGDPKYTDKLIF.